The 25 T cell receptor beta chains listed next were all sequenced from one sample in a study of T cell repertoires in cytomegalovirus infection. TCRdb called the reads again in MiXCR, with one record for every CDR3 protein. This table has more than 650,000 distinct CDR3 sequences, less than 40% appearing once. Sequencing used PBMCs. The origin of the receptors is a human donor in good health (CMV status not recorded). Some clones in this sample may be carry-over from other donors' samples.

In its sample, this clonotype was seen a few times. V gene TRBV6-5 combines with J gene TRBJ1-2; D remains ambiguous. Germline CDR1 MNHEY, CDR2 SVGAGI. This CDR3 has 14 amino acids. The germline V and J ends were trimmed by 3 bases and 2 bases, with 10 bases remaining between them. The CDR3 reads CASSYTAGNYGYTF. The CDR3 nucleotides are TGTGCCAGCAGTTATACGGCCGGGAACTATGGCTACACCTTC.

This clonotype was detected only once. The germline gene is not matched at one end of the junction; a read error may be the cause. The CDR3 loop reads CASSLAVGRERYEKYF. DNA for the CDR3: TGTGCCAGCAGCTTAGCGGTAGGAAGGGAGCGCTACGAGAAGTACTTT. The V and J genes are TRBV7-2 and TRBJ2-7; weak D call: TRBD2 (5 bases). Germline lookup yields CDR1 SGHTA and CDR2 FQGNSA. There are 16 residues in the CDR3.

This clonotype was counted a few times. This sequence joins TRBV6-1 and TRBJ1-2, with a weak D call TRBD1 (5 bases). CDR3 length: 15 amino acids. Trimming shortened V by 7 bases and J by 5 bases, and 20 bases separated the two germline ends. The germline gives CDR1 MNHNS, CDR2 SASEGT. CDR3 protein: CASKKGPGPDYGYTF. In nucleotides, the CDR3 is TGTGCCAGCAAAAAGGGGCCGGGGCCCGATTATGGCTACACCTTC.

This clonotype was picked up many times. This rearrangement joins TRBV7-9 to TRBJ2-7; unclear D gene. Germline CDR1 SEHNR, CDR2 FQNEAQ (reference sequence). The V end lost 5 bases, the J end lost 6 bases, and 14 bases lay between the germline ends. CDR3 length: 13 amino acids. The CDR3 loop is CASSADRFGEQYF. The DNA of the CDR3 is TGTGCCAGCAGCGCAGACCGCTTTGGCGAGCAGTACTTC.

The V gene is TRBV7-4, the J gene TRBJ2-7; 7 bases are shared with TRBD1. The CDR3 is 13 residues long. Germline V gene data show CDR1 as SGHVT and CDR2 as SQSDAQ. The V and J ends lost 3 bases and 9 bases, in that order; junction bases with no gene match: 8. CDR3 region: CASSFQTGCVQYF. The CDR3 nucleotides read TGTGCCAGCAGCTTCCAGACAGGGTGTGTGCAGTACTTC. Based on the CDR3 plus reference TRBV7-4 and TRBJ2-7, the full variable domain is GAGVSQSPRYKVAKRGRDVALRCDSISGHVTLYWYRQTLGQGSEVLTYSQSDAQRDKSGRPSGRFSAERPERSVSTLKIQRTEQGDSAVYLCASSFQTGCVQYFGPGTRLTVT.

This rearrangement joins TRBV5-4 to TRBJ2-1; the match to TRBD1 covers 9 bases. This CDR3 is 18 amino acids long. Germline V gives CDR1 SGHNT, CDR2 YYREEE (reference sequence). V gave up 0 bases and J gave up 2 bases; unmatched junction bases: 9. The CDR3 loop reads CASSLVQGAWRAYNEQFF. CDR3 in DNA: TGTGCCAGCAGCTTGGTACAGGGGGCTTGGAGGGCCTACAATGAGCAGTTCTTC.

Points on this clonotype: This clone may be a read error of a much larger clone one base away. Lacking the conserved final phenylalanine or tryptophan, this CDR3 likely reflects a read error. The J gene is TRBJ2-7, the V gene TRBV7-2; TRBD2 agrees at 15 bases. Germline V CDR1 and CDR2: SGHTA, FQGNSA. The CDR3 has 17 residues. V lost 5 bases and J lost 0; bases outside the gene matches: 5. CDR3 DNA sequence: TGTGCCAGCAGCCAAGGGACTAGCGGGGGGTTCTCCTACGAGCAGTACTTA. It is translated as CASSQGTSGGFSYEQYL.

This clonotype was recorded at least ten times. The chain is built from TRBV7-8 and TRBJ2-1; weak D call: TRBD2 (6 bases). There are 15 residues in the CDR3. The germline V gene encodes CDR1 SGHVS and CDR2 FQNEAQ. With 1 base removed from V and 6 bases from J, the gap between germline ends came to 13 bases. The CDR3 nucleotides read TGTGCCAGCAGCTTAGTTCCCGGGACTTCCAATGAGCAGTTCTTC. This codes for CASSLVPGTSNEQFF.

The chain combines TRBV24-1 with TRBJ1-1, with TRBD1 as a possible D gene (6 bases). This CDR3 region has 14 residues. V was cut by 4 bases and J by 2 bases, with 10 bases left in between. Germline CDR1 is KGHDR and CDR2 is SFDVKD. CDR3 region: CATSESRGNTEAFF. The CDR3 nucleotides are TGTGCCACCAGTGAGTCCAGGGGTAACACTGAAGCTTTCTTT.

The V call is TRBV29-1, the J call TRBJ1-4, with 8 bases identical to TRBD1. J was trimmed by 4 bases and V by 6 bases; bases with no gene match: 22. This CDR3 comprises 19 residues. The germline V gene has CDR1 SQVTM and CDR2 ANQGSEA. This CDR3 is CSVGYTDRAETRYNEKLFF. Written as DNA, the CDR3 is TGCAGCGTCGGCTACACGGACAGGGCCGAAACACGGTATAATGAAAAACTGTTTTTT.

This clonotype was seen a few times. The chain recombines TRBV20-1 with TRBJ1-5, with D perhaps TRBD1 (6 bases). V was cut by 5 bases and J by 1 base, with 12 bases left in between. The CDR3 loop spans 14 amino acids. The V gene's germline CDR1 is DFQATT and CDR2 SNEGSKA (reference sequence). CDR3 nucleotides: TGCAGTGCTGGGGGACACCTAAGCAATCAGCCCCAGCATTTT. It specifies CSAGGHLSNQPQHF.

The rearrangement joins TRBV11-1 to TRBJ1-2; D gene uncertain. The CDR3 totals 14 residues. Trimming left V 5 bases short and J 0 bases short, with 10 bases between. CDR1 and CDR2 (germline): SGHAT, FQDESV (reference sequence). CDR3 amino acids: CASSPRHPNYGYTF. The CDR3 DNA follows: TGTGCCAGCAGCCCCCGACACCCTAACTATGGCTACACCTTC.

V gene TRBV2 combines with J gene TRBJ2-1; 8 bases match TRBD2. The CDR3 loop spans 14 amino acids. The junction had 6 bases not matched to a gene; V was cut back by 10 bases and J by 1 base. CDR1 is SNHLY, CDR2 FYNNEI, per germline. The CDR3 DNA sequence: TGTGCCACCCAGCGGGAGACGTCCTACAATGAGCAGTTCTTC. This gives the protein CATQRETSYNEQFF. Full variable domain (rest looked up from reference TRBV2 and TRBJ2-1): EPEVTQTPSHQVTQMGQEVILRCVPISNHLYFYWYRQILGQKVEFLVSFYNNEISEKSEIFDDQFSVERPDGSNFTLKIRSTKLEDSAMYFCATQRETSYNEQFFGPGTRLTVL.

This chain connects TRBV19 to TRBJ1-5; D call uncertain. This CDR3 spans 12 amino acids. Germline lookup yields CDR1 LNHDA and CDR2 SQIVND (reference sequence). Trimming pared 4 bases from V and 7 bases from J, leaving 8 bases between. CDR3 residues: CASSKNQQPQHF. The CDR3 coding sequence is TGTGCCAGTAGTAAGAACCAACAGCCCCAGCATTTT.

Only one count was recorded for this clonotype. V is TRBV5-6 and J is TRBJ1-5; D may be TRBD1 (5 bases). Trimming left V 0 bases short and J 7 bases short, with 17 bases between. The CDR3 runs 16 residues. Germline V gene lookup returns CDR1 SGHDT and CDR2 YYEEEE. The DNA for the CDR3 is TGTGCCAGCAGCTTGGGAGGTGCCAGGGCTGGGCAGCCCCAGCATTTT. It yields the protein CASSLGGARAGQPQHF.

The gene calls are TRBV5-1 and TRBJ2-5, with 10 bases matching TRBD1. CDR1 is SGHRS and CDR2 is YFSETQ in the germline V gene. The CDR3 covers 15 residues. With V trimmed by 3 bases and J by 5 bases, 7 bases remained unmatched. CDR3 DNA: TGCGCCAGCAGCTCGCGGACAGGGGGATCCGAGACCCAGTACTTC. The encoded protein is CASSSRTGGSETQYF.

Concerning this clonotype: A read error may be the cause here, since a much bigger clone is one base away. Here the CDR3 DNA reads TGTGCCAGCAGCTCGAGTAGCGGGCCCTACGAGAAGTACTTC. This sequence encodes CASSSSSGPYEKYF. The chain couples TRBV7-2 to TRBJ2-7; 7 nucleotides agree with TRBD2. The CDR3 has 14 amino acids. In germline, CDR1 is SGHTA, CDR2 FQGNSA.

A single count supports this clonotype. This chain joins TRBV29-1 and TRBJ2-7, with a possible D match to TRBD2 (5 bases). The length of the CDR3 is 12 residues. V dropped 4 bases and J dropped 0 bases, with 7 bases sitting between them. Germline V lookup: CDR1 SQVTM, CDR2 ANQGSEA. The CDR3 protein is CSVVGSSYEQYF. The CDR3 DNA follows: TGCAGCGTTGTTGGGAGCTCCTACGAGCAGTACTTC.

The rearrangement joins TRBV6-6 to TRBJ1-3, with D tentatively TRBD1 (6 bases). Per the germline V gene, CDR1 is MNHNY and CDR2 is SVGAGI (reference sequence). CDR3 size: 15 residues. V was cut by 0 bases and J by 2 bases, with 8 bases left in between. The CDR3 DNA sequence: TGTGCCAGCAGTTACTCGCAGGGGCCTGGAAACACCATATATTTT. Translating it yields CASSYSQGPGNTIYF.

This clonotype was recorded at least ten times. V gene TRBV7-2 combines with J gene TRBJ1-4, with D uncertain. The CDR3 is 14 residues long. V lost 6 bases, J lost 8 bases, and 16 bases lay in between. CDR1 is SGHTA, CDR2 FQGNSA, per germline. For the CDR3, the DNA is TGTGCCAGCAGTTTGGGGTCCCGTTTGGAAAAACTGTTTTTT. Its translation is CASSLGSRLEKLFF.

This clonotype was counted between two and nine times. The V and J genes are TRBV6-6 and TRBJ1-5; possible D gene TRBD1, 5 bases. This CDR3 region has 15 residues. V was cut by 7 bases and J by 10 bases, with 23 bases left in between. The germline CDR1 and CDR2 sequences are MNHNY and SVGAGI (reference sequence). The CDR3 nucleotides are TGTGCCAGCACCATAGGAGGGGCGTCCCGACAACCCCAGCATTTT. Protein: CASTIGGASRQPQHF.

This clonotype turned up a few times. This chain links TRBV14 with TRBJ1-6; TRBD1 is a possible D gene (5 bases). CDR1 and CDR2 from the germline V gene are SGHDN and FVKESK. V lost 4 bases to trimming and J lost 6 bases, with 16 bases between them. CDR3 length: 16 amino acids. CDR3 DNA: TGTGCCAGCAGCCGATTGGGGCAGGCAGTTAATTCACCCCTCCACTTT. It codes for CASSRLGQAVNSPLHF.

The chain recombines TRBV12-3 or TRBV12-4 with TRBJ2-1; the D gene could be TRBD1 or TRBD2 (5 bases each). Trimming took off 6 bases at V and 12 bases at J, with 15 bases between the two ends. This CDR3 has 12 residues. The CDR3 coding sequence is TGTGCCAGCAGCCCGGGACCCCTCGGGCAGTTCTTC. Translation gives CASSPGPLGQFF.

This clonotype was detected only a few times. V and J are TRBV20-1 and TRBJ2-7, with a possible D match to TRBD2 (7 bases). V lost 0 bases to trimming and J lost 0 bases, with 15 bases between them. Germline-derived CDR1 and CDR2 are DFQATT and SNEGSKA (reference sequence). This CDR3 spans 16 amino acids. The chain's CDR3 is CSARDLFGGASYEQYF. In DNA form, the CDR3 reads TGCAGTGCTAGAGATCTCTTTGGGGGGGCCTCCTACGAGCAGTACTTC.

This clonotype has a handful of counts. The gene calls are TRBV7-6 and TRBJ2-5; D perhaps matches TRBD2 (6 bases). Trimming left V 2 bases short and J 5 bases short, with 36 bases between. There are 22 residues in the CDR3. CDR1 and CDR2 from the germline V gene are SGHVS and FNYEAQ. The CDR3 DNA reads TGTGCCAGCAGCTTACGGTCCGCGGTCGGGGCGGGGAACCGCGGGGTCTTGGAGACCCAGTACTTC. This sequence encodes CASSLRSAVGAGNRGVLETQYF.